The following is a T cell receptor beta chain sequence with its context. Germline CDR1 reads LNHDA; CDR2 reads SQIVND (reference sequence). CDR3 size: 13 residues. V was pared by 9 bases and J by 5 bases, with 15 bases between. This sample is drawn from a study of blood T cell repertoires in COVID-19. Sequencing used immunoSEQ multiplex PCR; TCRdb keeps in-frame clones, though not all of them. The sample has 110,000 or so clones, approximately 90% seen once. V usage is TRBV19 and J usage is TRBJ2-3; possibly TRBD2 for D (6 bases). This TCR derives from a human donor in a cohort sampled during active COVID-19. Source material: peripheral blood. The CDR3 DNA reads TGTGCCAGCAGGGACTCCCCGGGAGATACGCAGTATTTT. It translates to CASRDSPGDTQYF.